The table lists the clone carrying this T cell receptor beta chain with a few counts. Patients of the Seattle cohort, enrolled during active infection, were followed longitudinally. The data are from a study of blood T cell repertoires in COVID-19. For the study at large: Both acute and convalescent COVID-19 samples were obtained from the United States, Italy and Spain. PBMCs, B-cell-depleted T cells, or T cells provided the cDNA or gDNA that made up the material.

As processed by the authors: Estimated nucleated cell counts came from reference gene primer amplification. The data were produced by immunoSEQ multiplex PCR, yet TCRdb's version contains in-frame clones alone and is incomplete. That table furnishes V, J and clone size, whereas the DNA furnished D and trimming. This table holds over 70,000 clones, around 77% found once. The CDR3 has 19 residues. Sequencing was done on a sample of peripheral blood. The receptor was derived from a man between 65 and 79 years old with COVID-19, enrolled during active disease. The V gene is TRBV21-1, the J gene TRBJ1-5. TRBV21-1 is assigned pseudogene status. CDR3 amino acids: CASSKKVSLAGEENQPQHF. As DNA, the CDR3 is TGTGCCAGCAGCAAAAAAGTAAGTCTTGCGGGTGAAGAAAATCAGCCCCAGCATTTT.